A single sample gave rise to the 27 T cell receptor beta chains below, sequenced in a study of T cell repertoires in cytomegalovirus infection. TCRdb processed the reads anew with MiXCR; each CDR3 protein has one entry. In the table there are approximately 250,000 distinct CDR3 sequences, approximately 9% of which are singletons. The sample comprised PBMCs. The receptors here all came from a human donor in good health (CMV status not recorded). Some clones in this sample may be carry-over from other donors' samples.

This chain connects TRBV11-2 to TRBJ2-5; possible D gene TRBD2, 6 bases. Deletions cut 0 bases from V and 2 bases from J, with 10 bases between. CDR1 SGHAT and CDR2 FQNNGV come from the germline V gene. The CDR3 is 15 amino acids. This CDR3 is CASSLDLGGQETQYF. CDR3 coding DNA: TGTGCCAGCAGCTTAGATCTCGGGGGTCAAGAGACCCAGTACTTC.

Ten or more counts support this clonotype. V is TRBV7-6 and J is TRBJ1-2; 10 nucleotides agree with TRBD1. Germline loops: CDR1 SGHVS, CDR2 FNYEAQ. Unmatched junction bases numbered 7, after V lost 8 bases and J lost 4 bases. The CDR3 totals 14 residues. CDR3 region: CASASGQGTYGYTF. For the CDR3, the DNA is TGTGCCAGCGCCTCGGGACAGGGGACCTATGGCTACACCTTC.

In this sample, this clonotype turned up many times. The chain employs TRBV7-2 and TRBJ1-5; TRBD1 agrees at 7 bases. Per germline, CDR1 SGHTA and CDR2 FQGNSA. V gave up 6 bases and J gave up 5 bases; unmatched junction bases: 7. The CDR3 is 14 residues long. This CDR3 reads CASSLTGDDQPQHF. The CDR3 nucleotides are TGTGCCAGCAGTCTCACAGGGGATGATCAGCCCCAGCATTTT. Supplemented by reference TRBV7-2 and TRBJ1-5, the full variable domain reads GAGVSQSPSNKVTEKGKDVELRCDPISGHTALYWYRQSLGQGLEFLIYFQGNSAPDKSGLPSDRFSAERTGGSVSTLTIQRTQQEDSAVYLCASSLTGDDQPQHFGDGTRLSIL.

This clonotype was seen repeatedly, ten times or more. The V call is TRBV7-2, the J call TRBJ2-3; D gene ambiguous. V shed 2 bases and J shed 0 bases, with 12 bases lying between them. Germline CDR1 is SGHTA and CDR2 is FQGNSA. This CDR3 has 16 residues. CDR3 protein: CASSLSPAHSTDTQYF. The DNA of the CDR3 is TGTGCCAGCAGCTTAAGCCCCGCGCACAGCACAGATACGCAGTATTTT.

This clonotype was detected many times. This chain links TRBV6-2 or TRBV6-3 with TRBJ2-7; TRBD1 agrees at 11 bases. CDR1 and CDR2 from the germline V gene are MNHEY and SVGEGT. Trimming removed 2 bases from V and 4 bases from J; junction bases left unmatched: 4. The length of the CDR3 is 15 residues. CDR3 sequence reads: CASSYGGTGGYEQYF. CDR3 bases: TGTGCCAGCAGTTACGGTGGGACAGGGGGGTACGAGCAGTACTTC.

This clonotype was seen ten or more times. This chain joins TRBV13 and TRBJ1-1, with 9 nucleotides matching TRBD1. The CDR3 is made up of 15 amino acids. Germline loops: CDR1 PRHDT, CDR2 FYEKMQ (reference sequence). V shed 0 bases, J shed 4 bases, and the junction held 3 bases outside the gene matches. This CDR3 is CASSLGQGAVTEAFF. The CDR3 DNA follows: TGTGCCAGCAGCTTAGGACAGGGGGCTGTCACTGAAGCTTTCTTT. Full variable domain (rest looked up from reference TRBV13 and TRBJ1-1): AAGVIQSPRHLIKEKRETATLKCYPIPRHDTVYWYQQGPGQDPQFLISFYEKMQSDKGSIPDRFSAQQFSDYHSELNMSSLELGDSALYFCASSLGQGAVTEAFFGQGTRLTVV.

The rearrangement uses TRBV20-1 and TRBJ2-1, with unresolved D. CDR1 is DFQATT and CDR2 is SNEGSKA in the germline V gene (reference sequence). This CDR3 contains 14 residues. Trimming took 3 bases from V and 10 from J, leaving 19 bases between them. The CDR3 region is CSARVGPAMAEQFF. CDR3 DNA sequence: TGCAGTGCTAGGGTAGGGCCCGCGATGGCGGAGCAGTTCTTC.

This clonotype was seen a handful of times. This chain connects TRBV12-3 or TRBV12-4 to TRBJ1-2; D remains ambiguous. The CDR3 length is 14 residues. V was trimmed by 4 bases and J by 9 bases, leaving 18 bases between them. CDR3 in DNA: TGTGCCAGCAGTTCCACCGGGCGGCTTAAAAGCTACACCTTC. Amino acids: CASSSTGRLKSYTF.

This clonotype appeared a few times. The chain uses TRBV18 and TRBJ2-4; D ambiguous. V gave up 3 bases and J gave up 8 bases, with 14 bases separating them. Germline V lookup: CDR1 KGHSH, CDR2 LQKENI. The length of the CDR3 is 14 residues. CDR3 in DNA: TGTGCCAGCTCACCGGGTAGGGAACCTCACATTCAGTACTTC. This codes for CASSPGREPHIQYF.

This chain connects TRBV11-1 to TRBJ2-7; a weak D match, TRBD2 (6 bases). Germline V gene data show CDR1 as SGHAT and CDR2 as FQDESV (reference sequence). The CDR3 extends over 14 amino acids. Deletions cut 6 bases from V and 2 bases from J, with 14 bases between. CDR3 DNA sequence: TGTGCCAGCAGTGCGCGACTAGGGGCCTACGAGCAGTACTTC. Protein sequence: CASSARLGAYEQYF.

The sample holds many counts of this clonotype. The genes are TRBV7-8 and TRBJ2-7; TRBD2 might be the D (6 bases). The germline V and J ends were trimmed by 4 bases and 6 bases, with 13 bases remaining between them. Germline V CDR1 and CDR2: SGHVS, FQNEAQ. There are 13 residues in the CDR3. CDR3 in DNA: TGTGCCAGCAGCTCCGGAAGGAGGGGCGAGCAGTACTTC. Its protein product is CASSSGRRGEQYF.

This clonotype was seen many times. The chain uses TRBV11-2 and TRBJ1-2; TRBD1 agrees at 9 bases. From germline, CDR1 is SGHAT and CDR2 FQNNGV. The CDR3 is made up of 16 amino acids. The V gene end was trimmed by 5 bases and the J gene end by 4 bases; junction bases not matched to a gene: 11. DNA of the CDR3: TGTGCCAGCAGCCTAATGGGACAGGGCCTTGTCTATGGCTACACCTTC. This encodes CASSLMGQGLVYGYTF. The whole variable domain, remainder taken from reference TRBV11-2 and TRBJ1-2, is EAGVAQSPRYKIIEKRQSVAFWCNPISGHATLYWYQQILGQGPKLLIQFQNNGVVDDSQLPKDRFSAERLKGVDSTLKIQPAKLEDSAVYLCASSLMGQGLVYGYTFGSGTRLTVV.

This clonotype was counted a few times. V usage is TRBV11-3 and J usage is TRBJ1-3; weak D call: TRBD1 (6 bases). Germline V gene data show CDR1 as SGHNT and CDR2 as YENEEA. The CDR3 consists of 14 residues. V gave up 5 bases and J gave up 2 bases, with 10 bases separating them. CDR3 in amino acids: CASSAQGTGNTIYF. For the CDR3, the DNA is TGTGCCAGCAGCGCACAGGGAACTGGAAACACCATATATTTT.

This clonotype was observed many times. DNA of the CDR3: TGCAGTGCTAGAGGACAGGGGGCCCCAGATACGCAGTATTTT. Residues: CSARGQGAPDTQYF. The chain carries TRBV20-1 and TRBJ2-3; 10 nucleotides align to TRBD1. The CDR3 totals 14 residues. CDR1 is DFQATT, CDR2 SNEGSKA, per germline (reference sequence). The V and J ends lost 1 base and 4 bases, in that order; junction bases with no gene match: 2.

The chain couples TRBV7-9 to TRBJ2-1; a weak D match, TRBD1 (5 bases). CDR1 and CDR2 from the germline V gene are SEHNR and FQNEAQ (reference sequence). With 5 bases removed from V and 4 bases from J, the gap between germline ends came to 12 bases. CDR3 length: 14 residues. The CDR3 reads CASSHPTGYNEQFF. The CDR3, as DNA: TGTGCCAGCAGCCACCCCACAGGTTACAATGAGCAGTTCTTC.

Comment on this clonotype: A much more abundant neighbour one base away suggests this may be a read error. The chain employs TRBV12-3 or TRBV12-4 and TRBJ2-7; no firm D call. There are 12 residues in the CDR3. The CDR3 spells CASSLRVYELYF. For the CDR3, the DNA is TGTGCCAGCAGTTTAAGGGTCTACGAGCTGTACTTC.

The CDR3 loop reads CASSPSVVGQGAGEQYF. The CDR3 nucleotides read TGTGCCAGCAGCCCTTCGGTGGTGGGACAGGGGGCAGGAGAGCAGTACTTC. V usage is TRBV7-8 and J usage is TRBJ2-7; 12 nucleotides line up with TRBD1. This CDR3 has 17 amino acids. Germline CDR1 reads SGHVS; CDR2 reads FQNEAQ. Trimming cost V 5 bases and J 7 bases; bases outside gene matches: 15.

This clonotype occurred many times. This rearrangement joins TRBV7-2 to TRBJ1-2; D remains ambiguous. Germline V CDR1 and CDR2: SGHTA, FQGNSA. The CDR3 is 13 amino acids. The germline V and J ends were trimmed by 2 bases and 8 bases, with 12 bases remaining between them. This chain's CDR3 is CASSLNYGEGYTF. The CDR3 DNA reads TGTGCCAGCAGCTTAAACTACGGGGAGGGCTACACCTTC.

This chain uses TRBV7-9 with TRBJ1-2, with D perhaps matching TRBD1 (6 bases). This CDR3 region has 15 residues. V lost 2 bases and J lost 5, with 15 bases in between. Germline assignment: CDR1 SEHNR and CDR2 FQNEAQ (reference sequence). The CDR3 spells CASSLFDRPLYGYTF. The CDR3 region has the DNA TGTGCCAGCAGCTTATTCGACAGGCCCCTATATGGCTACACCTTC.

The J gene is TRBJ1-6, the V gene TRBV20-1; D is ambiguous. CDR1 DFQATT and CDR2 SNEGSKA come from the germline V gene (reference sequence). The CDR3 contains 13 residues. V was trimmed by 1 base and J by 7 bases, leaving 8 bases between them. The CDR3 sequence is CSARGRTNSPLHF. The CDR3, as DNA: TGCAGTGCTAGAGGGCGGACGAATTCACCCCTCCACTTT.

In this sample, this clonotype turned up many times. This chain links TRBV7-6 with TRBJ2-5; D gene unclear. V was cut by 9 bases and J by 5 bases, with 16 bases left in between. CDR1 is SGHVS and CDR2 is FNYEAQ in the germline V gene. This CDR3 is built from 13 residues. CDR3 amino acids: CASSGPAAETQYF. The CDR3 nucleotides read TGTGCCAGTTCGGGCCCCGCGGCGGAGACCCAGTACTTC.

This clonotype came up a few times. The rearrangement uses TRBV6-6 and TRBJ2-1, with D maybe TRBD1 (6 bases). Germline CDR1 is MNHNY and CDR2 is SVGAGI (reference sequence). This CDR3 is built from 14 residues. V lost 11 bases and J lost 6, with 20 bases in between. The CDR3 spells CAGPPGEGTNEQFF. Written as DNA, the CDR3 is TGTGCCGGACCACCAGGGGAAGGGACCAATGAGCAGTTCTTC.

This chain links TRBV25-1 with TRBJ1-1; a possible D gene is TRBD1 (5 bases). This CDR3 region has 14 residues. Germline V lookup: CDR1 MGHDK, CDR2 SYGVNS. Trimming cost V 6 bases and J 1 base, with 12 bases left between them. CDR3 DNA sequence: TGTGCCAGCAGAAGGGAGACAGAGAACACTGAAGCTTTCTTT. Translating gives CASRRETENTEAFF.

This clonotype was counted many times. V is TRBV7-2 and J is TRBJ1-1; D unclear. The CDR3 spans 12 residues. V shed 0 bases and J shed 9 bases, with 8 bases lying between them. Germline assignment: CDR1 SGHTA and CDR2 FQGNSA. The CDR3 DNA reads TGTGCCAGCAGCTTAGCACAACGAAAAGCTTTCTTT. Its protein is CASSLAQRKAFF. The full variable domain, with the rest looked up from reference TRBV7-2 and TRBJ1-1, is GAGVSQSPSNKVTEKGKDVELRCDPISGHTALYWYRQSLGQGLEFLIYFQGNSAPDKSGLPSDRFSAERTGGSVSTLTIQRTQQEDSAVYLCASSLAQRKAFFGQGTRLTVV.

The table lists this clonotype with many counts. The rearrangement links TRBV14 to TRBJ2-1; 7 bases map to TRBD2. This CDR3 has 16 amino acids. The V segment lost 4 bases and the J segment 6 bases; nucleotides outside the gene matches: 12. Germline-derived CDR1 and CDR2 are SGHDN and FVKESK. CDR3 sequence reads: CASSRWPGGGSNEQFF. Here the CDR3 DNA reads TGTGCCAGCAGCCGGTGGCCTGGCGGGGGAAGCAATGAGCAGTTCTTC.

This clonotype has at least ten counts. The chain links TRBV6-2 or TRBV6-3 to TRBJ2-1, with 7 bases aligning to TRBD2. V trimming: 5 bases; J trimming: 2 bases; junction bases outside the gene matches: 6. CDR3 length: 15 residues. The V gene's germline CDR1 is MNHEY and CDR2 SVGEGT. For the CDR3, the DNA is TGTGCCAGCAGTCTATCCGGGACTACCTACAATGAGCAGTTCTTC. Protein sequence: CASSLSGTTYNEQFF.

This clonotype was seen repeatedly, ten times or more. The chain links TRBV7-2 to TRBJ2-1; D is ambiguous. The CDR3 sequence is 14 residues long. V dropped 4 bases and J dropped 10 bases, with 17 bases sitting between them. The germline V gene has CDR1 SGHTA and CDR2 FQGNSA. CDR3 bases: TGTGCCAGCAGCTCCGATTACTTAGCAGAGGAGCAGTTCTTC. Its protein is CASSSDYLAEEQFF.